The present T cell receptor beta chain was sequenced within a study of beta chain features in type 1 diabetes. This CDR3 contains 11 residues. Per the germline V gene, CDR1 is DFQATT and CDR2 is SNEGSKA (reference sequence). V lost 4 bases and J 5 bases, leaving 8 bases between the germline ends. The sequenced template was cDNA made from the entire isolated RNA. Clones were sequenced by immunoSEQ multiplex PCR, and TCRdb holds only the in-frame ones, with some missing. The table shows about 150,000 clones, with approximately 8.1% occurring only once. The TCR comes from a young man in good health. This rearrangement joins TRBV20-1 to TRBJ1-2; D may be TRBD1 (5 bases). The sample consisted of central memory CD4+ T cells from blood. This CDR3 is CSATTVYGYTF. The CDR3 DNA reads as TGCAGTGCTACGACAGTTTATGGCTACACCTTC.